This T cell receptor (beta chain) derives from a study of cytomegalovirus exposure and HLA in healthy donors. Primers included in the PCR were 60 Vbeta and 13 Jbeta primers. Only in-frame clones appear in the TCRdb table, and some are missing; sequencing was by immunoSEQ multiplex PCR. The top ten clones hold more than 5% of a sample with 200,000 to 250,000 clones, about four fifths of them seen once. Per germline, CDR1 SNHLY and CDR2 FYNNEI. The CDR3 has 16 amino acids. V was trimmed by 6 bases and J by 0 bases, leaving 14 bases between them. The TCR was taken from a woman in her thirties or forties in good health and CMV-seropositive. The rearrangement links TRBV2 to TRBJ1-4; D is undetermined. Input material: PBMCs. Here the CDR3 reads CASSVTDQTTNEKLFF. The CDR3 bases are TGTGCCAGCAGCGTTACAGACCAAACAACTAATGAAAAACTGTTTTTT.